This entry lists 9 T cell receptor beta chains sequenced from one sample in a study of blood T cell repertoires in COVID-19. The table came from immunoSEQ multiplex PCR; TCRdb's copy has only in-frame clones and leaves some out. The sample lists some 140,000 clones; around 83% were seen once. Specimen: peripheral blood. These receptors were obtained from a woman aged 60-75 years with COVID-19, enrolled during active disease.

The V call is TRBV5-6, the J call TRBJ2-1, with D maybe TRBD1 (5 bases). V gave up 2 bases and J gave up 0 bases, with 15 bases separating them. The germline gives CDR1 SGHDT, CDR2 YYEEEE. This CDR3 spans 17 amino acids. In nucleotides, the CDR3 is TGTGCCAGCAGCTTTTGGACATCCTTGAGCTCCTACAATGAGCAGTTCTTC. This translates into CASSFWTSLSSYNEQFF.

The V and J genes are TRBV5-6 and TRBJ2-5, with TRBD1 matching 7 bases. The CDR3 length is 15 residues. J gave up 2 bases and V 1 base, and 5 bases lay outside the gene matches. The germline gives CDR1 SGHDT, CDR2 YYEEEE. The CDR3 DNA follows: TGTGCCAGCAGCTTGTGGGACAGAGTTCAAGAGACCCAGTACTTC. This codes for CASSLWDRVQETQYF.

V and J are TRBV12-3 or TRBV12-4 and TRBJ2-3; possibly TRBD2 for D (6 bases). The CDR3 spans 12 residues. Trimming took off 3 bases at V and 11 bases at J, with 12 bases between the two ends. The CDR3 sequence is CASSLDQGGQYF. The CDR3, as DNA: TGTGCCAGCAGTTTGGATCAGGGAGGGCAGTATTTT.

V usage is TRBV14 and J usage is TRBJ2-5; 7 bases line up with TRBD2. This CDR3 has 16 amino acids. With 0 bases clipped from V and 3 bases from J, the junction kept 7 bases outside the gene matches. Germline V gene data show CDR1 as SGHDN and CDR2 as FVKESK. This chain's CDR3 is CASSQDPKRGKETQYF. DNA for the CDR3: TGTGCCAGCAGCCAAGATCCTAAGCGGGGTAAAGAGACCCAGTACTTC. Looking up the rest from reference TRBV14 and TRBJ2-5 gives the full variable domain: EAGVTQFPSHSVIEKGQTVTLRCDPISGHDNLYWYRRVMGKEIKFLLHFVKESKQDESGMPNNRFLAERTGGTYSTLKVQPAELEDSGVYFCASSQDPKRGKETQYFGPGTRLLVL.

This chain joins TRBV2 and TRBJ1-2; 7 nucleotides match TRBD1. The trim removed 3 bases at V and 5 bases at J, leaving 6 bases unmatched. Germline V lookup: CDR1 SNHLY, CDR2 FYNNEI. This CDR3 contains 14 residues. In DNA, the CDR3 is TGTGCCAGCAGTGAGGCAGGGGGATGGTATGGCTACACCTTC. It yields the protein CASSEAGGWYGYTF.

The rearrangement links TRBV2 to TRBJ1-2; D is possibly TRBD1 (5 bases). The germline CDR1 and CDR2 sequences are SNHLY and FYNNEI. Trimming pared 6 bases from V and 4 bases from J, leaving 12 bases between. The length of the CDR3 is 13 residues. The CDR3 DNA reads as TGTGCCAGCAGGAACGGACAAGGCTATGGCTACACCTTC. It translates to CASRNGQGYGYTF.

The chain is built from TRBV6-5 and TRBJ1-2; 7 positions match TRBD1. This CDR3 contains 14 residues. The trim removed 6 bases at V and 3 bases at J, leaving 7 bases unmatched. Per germline, CDR1 MNHEY and CDR2 SVGAGI. Here the CDR3 DNA reads TGTGCCAGCAGACGTGCCGGGACAGACTATGGCTACACCTTC. It codes for CASRRAGTDYGYTF.

This chain joins TRBV27 and TRBJ2-7; D is possibly TRBD1 (5 bases). There are 13 residues in the CDR3. Germline V gives CDR1 MNHEY, CDR2 SMNVEV (reference sequence). V lost 1 base and J 2 bases, leaving 6 bases between the germline ends. In DNA form, the CDR3 reads TGTGCCAGCAGTTTATACAGGACCTACGAGCAGTACTTC. Protein sequence: CASSLYRTYEQYF.

The chain couples TRBV7-9 to TRBJ1-5; D might be TRBD1 (5 bases). Germline loops: CDR1 SEHNR, CDR2 FQNEAQ (reference sequence). Trimming took 5 bases from V and 9 from J, leaving 11 bases between them. CDR3 size: 12 residues. CDR3 in amino acids: CASSPPGGPQHF. As DNA, the CDR3 is TGTGCCAGCAGCCCCCCGGGGGGGCCCCAGCATTTT.